The 18 T cell receptor beta chains in this list originate from one sample, sequenced in a study of cytomegalovirus exposure and HLA in healthy donors. Primers for the PCR totalled 60 Vbeta and 13 Jbeta. The table came from immunoSEQ multiplex PCR; TCRdb's copy has only in-frame clones and leaves some out. Recorded for this sample: about 60,000 clones. Sequencing was carried out using PBMCs. These TCRs come from a woman younger than 35 in good health and CMV-seronegative.

The chain carries TRBV4-1 and TRBJ2-5, with 7 bases that match TRBD2. The CDR3 has 15 amino acids. J was trimmed by 4 bases and V by 0 bases; bases with no gene match: 5. Germline V gene lookup returns CDR1 MGHRA and CDR2 YSYEKL. The CDR3 region is CASSQDIASGETQYF. Here the CDR3 DNA reads TGCGCCAGCAGCCAAGATATCGCTAGCGGAGAGACCCAGTACTTC.

This chain joins TRBV7-2 and TRBJ2-7, with TRBD2 as a possible D gene (6 bases). Germline CDR1 reads SGHTA; CDR2 reads FQGNSA. This CDR3 region has 15 residues. Trimming pared 6 bases from V and 2 bases from J, leaving 17 bases between. The CDR3 DNA reads TGTGCCAGCAGTATCAGGGCGGGGTCGGCCTACGAGCAGTACTTC. It is translated as CASSIRAGSAYEQYF.

The J gene is TRBJ2-2, the V gene TRBV4-1; 15 nucleotides agree with TRBD2. V lost 1 base and J lost 7; bases outside the gene matches: 7. This CDR3 comprises 18 residues. CDR1 MGHRA and CDR2 YSYEKL come from the germline V gene. For the CDR3, the DNA is TGCGCCAGCAGCCAAGGCGGACTAGCGGGGGGGGTCGGCGGGGAGCTGTTTTTT. This sequence encodes CASSQGGLAGGVGGELFF.

The V and J genes are TRBV5-6 and TRBJ2-1; D gene unclear. Germline values: CDR1 SGHDT, CDR2 YYEEEE. Trimming removed 0 bases from V and 9 bases from J, with 4 bases in between. CDR3 length: 11 residues. The CDR3 coding sequence is TGTGCCAGCAGCTTGGTGGCTGAGCAGTTCTTC. It is translated as CASSLVAEQFF.

This chain links TRBV7-9 with TRBJ1-1; the D is unclear. Germline V CDR1 and CDR2: SEHNR, FQNEAQ (reference sequence). The CDR3 has 12 residues. Trimming removed 2 bases from V and 3 bases from J, with 4 bases in between. The CDR3: CASSLYHTEAFF. CDR3 nucleotide sequence: TGTGCCAGCAGCTTATATCACACTGAAGCTTTCTTT. The entire variable domain, with the rest obtained from reference TRBV7-9 and TRBJ1-1, is as follows: DTGVSQNPRHKITKRGQNVTFRCDPISEHNRLYWYRQTLGQGPEFLTYFQNEAQLEKSRLLSDRFSAERPKGSFSTLEIQRTEQGDSAMYLCASSLYHTEAFFGQGTRLTVV.

The V and J genes are TRBV7-9 and TRBJ1-1; no clear D. Germline CDR1 reads SEHNR; CDR2 reads FQNEAQ (reference sequence). The CDR3 contains 13 residues. The germline V and J ends were trimmed by 3 bases and 1 base, with 6 bases remaining between them. The CDR3 loop is CASSLETNTEAFF. CDR3 nucleotide sequence: TGTGCCAGCAGCTTGGAGACGAACACTGAAGCTTTCTTT. The complete variable domain, with remaining parts taken from reference TRBV7-9 and TRBJ1-1, reads DTGVSQNPRHKITKRGQNVTFRCDPISEHNRLYWYRQTLGQGPEFLTYFQNEAQLEKSRLLSDRFSAERPKGSFSTLEIQRTEQGDSAMYLCASSLETNTEAFFGQGTRLTVV.

The V and J genes are TRBV7-9 and TRBJ2-5; D call uncertain. This CDR3 spans 15 amino acids. Germline CDR1 SEHNR, CDR2 FQNEAQ (reference sequence). V lost 2 bases, J lost 1 base, and 11 bases lay in between. The CDR3 DNA is TGTGCCAGCAGCTTAATCGGCGGTTCCCAAGAGACCCAGTACTTC. It codes for CASSLIGGSQETQYF.

The chain couples TRBV4-2 to TRBJ2-7; 9 positions match TRBD1. The CDR3 totals 16 residues. V trimming: 4 bases; J trimming: 3 bases; junction bases outside the gene matches: 10. The germline V gene has CDR1 LGHNA and CDR2 YNFKEQ. CDR3 sequence reads: CASSPTQGDRVYEQYF. The CDR3 region has the DNA TGTGCCAGCAGCCCGACCCAAGGGGACAGGGTCTACGAGCAGTACTTC.

The chain has TRBV10-3 and TRBJ2-7; 7 bases are shared with TRBD1. This CDR3 spans 14 amino acids. Losses at the gene ends were 5 bases for V and 2 bases for J; bases not matched to a gene: 6. CDR1 is ENHRY and CDR2 is SYGVKD in the germline V gene. In DNA, the CDR3 is TGTGCCATCAGTTTCGACAGGGAGCCCTACGAGCAGTACTTC. The encoded protein is CAISFDREPYEQYF.

The rearrangement joins TRBV18 to TRBJ1-6; the D gene is possibly TRBD1 (5 bases). The length of the CDR3 is 15 residues. Deletions cut 0 bases from V and 5 bases from J, with 8 bases between. Germline V gives CDR1 KGHSH, CDR2 LQKENI. CDR3 loop: CASSPPGVDNSPLHF. CDR3 in DNA: TGTGCCAGCTCACCACCAGGGGTTGATAATTCACCCCTCCACTTT.

This chain connects TRBV4-1 to TRBJ2-5; no firm D call. The CDR3 is made up of 17 amino acids. Trimming pared 5 bases from V and 5 bases from J, leaving 24 bases between. The V gene's germline CDR1 is MGHRA and CDR2 YSYEKL. In nucleotides, the CDR3 is TGCGCCAGCAGCGTCAGAGCTTCCGGGTCGAGGTGGGAGACCCAGTACTTC. Its protein product is CASSVRASGSRWETQYF.

The gene calls are TRBV5-1 and TRBJ2-2, with 7 bases identical to TRBD1. CDR3 length: 16 amino acids. The V and J ends lost 5 bases and 2 bases, in that order; junction bases with no gene match: 9. Germline lookup yields CDR1 SGHRS and CDR2 YFSETQ. The chain's CDR3 is CASSSTGQHNTGELFF. The CDR3 nucleotides are TGCGCCAGCAGTTCCACGGGACAGCATAACACCGGGGAGCTGTTTTTT.

Written as DNA, the CDR3 is TGTGCCAGCAGGGACACCTTCTACGAGCAGTACTTC. Translating it yields CASRDTFYEQYF. The J gene is TRBJ2-7, the V gene TRBV28, with a tentative D call TRBD1 (5 bases). Trimming removed 6 bases at V and 3 bases at J, with 9 bases between. CDR1 is MDHEN and CDR2 is SYDVKM in the germline V gene. This CDR3 contains 12 residues.

The J gene is TRBJ1-5, the V gene TRBV5-6, with D perhaps TRBD1 (6 bases). The CDR3 spans 16 residues. Germline values: CDR1 SGHDT, CDR2 YYEEEE. V lost 2 bases, J lost 7 bases, and 19 bases lay in between. The CDR3 DNA reads as TGTGCCAGCAGCTTCCTACGCGGAACAGGGTACCAGCCCCAGCATTTT. Amino acids: CASSFLRGTGYQPQHF.

V gene TRBV7-7 combines with J gene TRBJ2-5; 9 nucleotides match TRBD2. V lost 5 bases to trimming and J lost 7 bases; unmatched junction nucleotides: 11. The germline CDR1 and CDR2 sequences are SSHAT and FNYEAQ (reference sequence). This CDR3 comprises 15 residues. The CDR3 region is CASSPLAGLEVTQYF. CDR3 nucleotides: TGTGCCAGCAGCCCGCTAGCGGGGCTGGAGGTGACCCAGTACTTC.

J is TRBJ2-7 and V is TRBV4-1, with 12 bases lining up with TRBD1. V gave up 5 bases and J gave up 6 bases; unmatched junction bases: 5. The CDR3 contains 14 residues. The germline gives CDR1 MGHRA, CDR2 YSYEKL. The CDR3 bases are TGCGCCAGCAGCTGGGACAGGGGGCTGAGCGAGCAGTACTTC. This gives the protein CASSWDRGLSEQYF.

Here the CDR3 reads CASSSLGTGGLYEQYF. Written as DNA, the CDR3 is TGTGCCAGCAGTTCCCTCGGGACAGGGGGCCTCTACGAGCAGTACTTC. The rearrangement joins TRBV28 to TRBJ2-7, with 12 bases fitting TRBD1. The germline gives CDR1 MDHEN, CDR2 SYDVKM. The length of the CDR3 is 16 residues. V was clipped by 4 bases and J by 3 bases; unmatched bases: 7.

The chain has TRBV5-6 and TRBJ2-2; the match to TRBD1 covers 7 bases. Trimming took 5 bases from V and 1 from J; bases not matched to a gene: 2. The CDR3 covers 14 residues. CDR1 SGHDT and CDR2 YYEEEE come from the germline V gene. Here the CDR3 reads CASRYRGNTGELFF. CDR3 DNA: TGTGCCAGCAGATACAGGGGGAACACCGGGGAGCTGTTTTTT.